The 29 T cell receptor beta chains in this list originate from one sample, sequenced in a study of T cell changes during pregnancy in multiple sclerosis. Repertoires were generated with immunoSEQ multiplex PCR, while TCRdb's copy carries only in-frame clones and drops some. Of 43,000 or so clones listed, 90% to 95% are singletons. The sequences come from peripheral blood, collected in the third trimester of pregnancy. The receptors come from a female donor with multiple sclerosis, enrolled in a pregnancy study.

The chain carries TRBV30 and TRBJ1-1; the D is unclear. The germline CDR1 and CDR2 sequences are GTSNPN and SVGIG (reference sequence). The V gene lost 4 bases and the J gene lost 1 base, with 13 bases spanning the gap. The length of the CDR3 is 14 residues. The CDR3 DNA sequence: TGTGCCTGGAATCATGACATCCCGAACACTGAAGCTTTCTTT. Protein sequence: CAWNHDIPNTEAFF.

The CDR3 bases are TGTGCCAGCAGCTACCTCGCAGGCTCTCTCGTTGGCTACACCTTC. It encodes CASSYLAGSLVGYTF. The gene calls are TRBV28 and TRBJ1-2; D is ambiguous. CDR1 MDHEN and CDR2 SYDVKM come from the germline V gene. The CDR3 is made up of 15 amino acids. Trimming removed 6 bases at V and 7 bases at J, with 21 bases between.

This chain connects TRBV30 to TRBJ2-5; 11 bases line up with TRBD1. The CDR3 is made up of 16 amino acids. CDR1 is GTSNPN and CDR2 is SVGIG in the germline V gene (reference sequence). V shed 1 base, J shed 2 bases, and the junction held 6 bases outside the gene matches. This chain's CDR3 is CAWSAGDRGFQETQYF. The CDR3 DNA reads as TGTGCCTGGAGTGCCGGGGACAGGGGGTTTCAAGAGACCCAGTACTTC. Full variable domain (missing parts from reference TRBV30 and TRBJ2-5): SQTIHQWPATLVQPVGSPLSLECTVEGTSNPNLYWYRQAAGRGLQLLFYSVGIGQISSEVPQNLSASRPQDRQFILSSKKLLLSDSGFYLCAWSAGDRGFQETQYFGPGTRLLVL.

This chain links TRBV6-4 with TRBJ2-2; 10 bases are a match to TRBD2. V gave up 4 bases and J gave up 4 bases; unmatched junction bases: 3. Per the germline V gene, CDR1 is MRHNA and CDR2 is SNTAGT. CDR3 length equals 15 residues. The CDR3: CASSVLAGATGELFF. The CDR3 DNA is TGTGCCAGCAGTGTTCTAGCGGGAGCCACCGGGGAGCTGTTTTTT.

The chain recombines TRBV5-6 with TRBJ2-2; D remains unclear. V was cut by 3 bases and J by 7 bases, with 7 bases left in between. Germline V gene data show CDR1 as SGHDT and CDR2 as YYEEEE. This CDR3 contains 12 residues. The CDR3 DNA reads as TGTGCCAGCAGCTCTCGTGTCGGGGAGCTGTTTTTT. The encoded protein is CASSSRVGELFF.

The sample holds one count of this clone. Compared with germline, one end of the junction differs, possibly owing to a read error. The chain carries TRBV19 and TRBJ2-1; D not resolved. Germline CDR1 LNHDA, CDR2 SQIVND (reference sequence). The CDR3 is made up of 12 amino acids. Written as DNA, the CDR3 is TGTGCCAGTAGGATAGGCGTCAATGAGCAGTTCTTC. This encodes CASRIGVNEQFF.

This clone was recorded once. This rearrangement joins TRBV5-4 to TRBJ2-3, with 13 bases lining up with TRBD2. CDR1 SGHNT and CDR2 YYREEE come from the germline V gene (reference sequence). V trimming: 4 bases; J trimming: 5 bases; junction bases outside the gene matches: 19. This CDR3 spans 20 amino acids. The CDR3 DNA reads TGTGCCAGCAGCCCAGGGACAGGGCAACTAGCGGGAGGGGGGGGAGATACGCAGTATTTT. Translated: CASSPGTGQLAGGGGDTQYF.

This chain uses TRBV6-1 with TRBJ2-5; D not resolved. The CDR3 has 13 amino acids. V was cut by 7 bases and J by 2 bases, with 11 bases left in between. Per germline, CDR1 MNHNS and CDR2 SASEGT. The CDR3 sequence is CASIQNVQETQYF. The CDR3, as DNA: TGTGCCAGCATTCAGAACGTACAAGAGACCCAGTACTTC.

The chain is built from TRBV30 and TRBJ1-1; TRBD1 might be the D (5 bases). Trimming cost V 3 bases and J 8 bases, with 13 bases left between them. CDR3 length: 12 residues. Germline V gene data show CDR1 as GTSNPN and CDR2 as SVGIG (reference sequence). For the CDR3, the DNA is TGTGCCTGGAGCCCAGGGCCGAAGGAAGCTTTCTTT. The encoded protein is CAWSPGPKEAFF.

This clone showed up just once. The chain joins TRBV4-2 to TRBJ1-6; D is perhaps TRBD1 (5 bases). The germline CDR1 and CDR2 sequences are LGHNA and YNFKEQ. Between the trimmed V and J ends, which lost 2 bases and 5 bases, there was a span of 10 bases. This CDR3 contains 15 residues. The chain's CDR3 is CASSQQWGDNSPLHF. The CDR3 nucleotides read TGTGCCAGCAGCCAACAATGGGGGGATAATTCACCCCTCCACTTT.

The chain links TRBV2 to TRBJ2-1, with a possible D match to TRBD1 (5 bases). Looked up from germline, CDR1 is SNHLY and CDR2 is FYNNEI. The V end lost 6 bases, the J end lost 4 bases, and 10 bases lay between the germline ends. The CDR3 covers 13 residues. The DNA of the CDR3 is TGTGCCAGCAGGGAGACAGAATACAATGAGCAGTTCTTC. Its protein product is CASRETEYNEQFF.

Only a few counts were recorded for this clone. V gene TRBV4-3 combines with J gene TRBJ2-1; TRBD2 matches at 9 bases. Looked up from germline, CDR1 is LGHNA and CDR2 is YSLEER. There are 19 residues in the CDR3. After removal of 4 bases from V and 0 bases from J, the junction contained 13 bases not matched to a gene. The CDR3 DNA reads as TGCGCCAGCAGCCGAAGAGGATTCGCGGGAGGGCCCTCCTACAATGAGCAGTTCTTC. It yields the protein CASSRRGFAGGPSYNEQFF.

In its sample, this clone was seen once. The chain joins TRBV19 to TRBJ1-2; TRBD1 matches at 9 bases. Germline CDR1 LNHDA, CDR2 SQIVND (reference sequence). CDR3 length: 15 amino acids. The V and J ends lost 3 bases and 7 bases, in that order; junction bases with no gene match: 9. CDR3 nucleotide sequence: TGTGCCAGTAGTATTGGGCCGGGACAGGGACGTGGCTACACCTTC. Translation: CASSIGPGQGRGYTF.

The gene calls are TRBV9 and TRBJ2-1; D is unclear. Trimming cost V 0 bases and J 0 bases, with 7 bases left between them. CDR1 is SGDLS, CDR2 YYNGEE, per germline. This CDR3 has 15 residues. In DNA, the CDR3 is TGTGCCAGCAGCGTAGGTCCGGGCTCCTACAATGAGCAGTTCTTC. It codes for CASSVGPGSYNEQFF.

The chain couples TRBV7-2 to TRBJ2-7; TRBD2 aligns across 8 bases. The V gene end was trimmed by 2 bases and the J gene end by 4 bases; junction bases not matched to a gene: 7. Germline CDR1 is SGHTA and CDR2 is FQGNSA. The CDR3 contains 15 residues. In nucleotides, the CDR3 is TGTGCCAGCAGCTTACAACCGGGAGGGTCGTACGAGCAGTACTTC. As protein: CASSLQPGGSYEQYF.

The chain links TRBV28 to TRBJ2-2; 11 nucleotides align to TRBD2. Germline V CDR1 and CDR2: MDHEN, SYDVKM. The trim removed 7 bases at V and 5 bases at J, leaving 12 bases unmatched. The CDR3 has 17 residues. The CDR3 is CASTHPPSGRNTGELFF. In nucleotides, the CDR3 is TGTGCCAGCACCCACCCCCCTAGCGGGAGGAATACCGGGGAGCTGTTTTTT.

V and J are TRBV4-3 and TRBJ2-7, with D possibly TRBD1 on 5 matching bases. The CDR3 is made up of 15 amino acids. Deletions cut 0 bases from V and 3 bases from J, with 12 bases between. Germline CDR1 and CDR2: LGHNA and YSLEER. DNA of the CDR3: TGCGCCAGCAGCCAAGATCAGGGTTCCTACTACGAGCAGTACTTC. Its protein is CASSQDQGSYYEQYF.

J is TRBJ2-1 and V is TRBV7-3; D is possibly TRBD1 (7 bases). CDR3 length equals 14 residues. CDR1 is SGHTA and CDR2 is FQGTGA in the germline V gene. Trimming removed 5 bases from V and 7 bases from J, with 15 bases in between. This chain's CDR3 is CASSPGGGWNEQFF. CDR3 nucleotides: TGTGCCAGCAGCCCAGGAGGGGGCTGGAATGAGCAGTTCTTC.

The chain carries TRBV25-1 and TRBJ1-1; weak D call: TRBD1 (6 bases). V was shortened by 7 bases and J by 4 bases, with 16 bases between the two germline ends. Per germline, CDR1 MGHDK and CDR2 SYGVNS. This CDR3 region has 14 residues. The CDR3 sequence is CASTPDRYATEAFF. CDR3 DNA: TGTGCCAGCACCCCGGACAGATATGCCACTGAAGCTTTCTTT.

The chain uses TRBV28 and TRBJ1-1; TRBD1 aligns across 8 bases. Trimming took 4 bases from V and 11 from J; bases not matched to a gene: 12. Germline values: CDR1 MDHEN, CDR2 SYDVKM. The CDR3 contains 14 residues. This chain's CDR3 is CASSSPPRTGRAFF. CDR3 DNA sequence: TGTGCCAGCAGTTCTCCCCCCCGGACAGGGCGCGCTTTCTTT. Based on the CDR3 plus reference TRBV28 and TRBJ1-1, the full variable domain is DVKVTQSSRYLVKRTGEKVFLECVQDMDHENMFWYRQDPGLGLRLIYFSYDVKMKEKGDIPEGYSVSREKKERFSLILESASTNQTSMYLCASSSPPRTGRAFFGQGTRLTVV.

The chain is built from TRBV6-5 and TRBJ2-2; 8 bases map to TRBD2. V was pared by 5 bases and J by 7 bases, with 9 bases of the junction left unmatched. The CDR3 length is 15 residues. The germline V gene encodes CDR1 MNHEY and CDR2 SVGAGI. This CDR3 is CASSRGGAGNGELFF. Here the CDR3 DNA reads TGTGCCAGCAGTCGGGGGGGCGCGGGAAACGGGGAGCTGTTTTTT.

This clone was seen just once. V is TRBV19 and J is TRBJ2-5, with TRBD1 matching over 8 bases. V lost 5 bases to trimming and J lost 3 bases; unmatched junction nucleotides: 2. Per germline, CDR1 LNHDA and CDR2 SQIVND (reference sequence). This CDR3 spans 13 amino acids. CDR3 sequence: CASSSDREETQYF. DNA for the CDR3: TGTGCCAGTAGTTCGGACAGGGAAGAGACCCAGTACTTC.

The rearrangement joins TRBV6-4 to TRBJ2-1, with 8 bases aligning to TRBD2. CDR3 size: 15 residues. V shed 2 bases and J 2 bases; nucleotides not matched to a gene: 2. Germline CDR1 and CDR2: MRHNA and SNTAGT. In nucleotides, the CDR3 is TGTGCCAGCAGTGACGGACTAGCTCCCTACAATGAGCAGTTCTTC. Translated, it gives CASSDGLAPYNEQFF.

The chain combines TRBV28 with TRBJ2-7; 12 bases map to TRBD2. Germline CDR1 is MDHEN and CDR2 is SYDVKM. This CDR3 spans 15 amino acids. J lost 3 bases, V lost 4 bases, and 4 bases had no gene match. CDR3 DNA: TGTGCCAGCAGTTCCCGGACTAGCGGGGTCTACGAGCAGTACTTC. It codes for CASSSRTSGVYEQYF.

J is TRBJ1-2 and V is TRBV6-5; 7 nucleotides line up with TRBD1. The CDR3 length is 14 residues. Germline V gene data show CDR1 as MNHEY and CDR2 as SVGAGI. V shed 5 bases, J shed 1 base, and the junction held 4 bases outside the gene matches. CDR3 protein: CASSPGQSNYGYTF. The CDR3 bases are TGTGCCAGCAGTCCGGGACAGAGTAACTATGGCTACACCTTC.

This clone was detected once. The chain joins TRBV11-2 to TRBJ2-1; maybe TRBD1 (6 bases). V was cut by 1 base and J by 8 bases, with 15 bases left in between. The CDR3 sequence is 15 residues long. Germline assignment: CDR1 SGHAT and CDR2 FQNNGV. The CDR3 nucleotides are TGTGCCAGCAGCTTAGTTGGGACAAGGGACGATGAGCAGTTCTTC. The encoded protein is CASSLVGTRDDEQFF.

The chain joins TRBV19 to TRBJ2-5, with 7 bases aligning to TRBD2. V was clipped by 3 bases and J by 4 bases; unmatched bases: 23. The CDR3 loop spans 20 amino acids. CDR1 is LNHDA, CDR2 SQIVND, per germline (reference sequence). The CDR3 is CASSMVQGGLASGPVETQYF. As DNA, the CDR3 is TGTGCCAGTAGTATGGTCCAGGGAGGTCTGGCTAGCGGACCGGTAGAGACCCAGTACTTC.

The chain recombines TRBV9 with TRBJ1-2; the match to TRBD1 covers 8 bases. The germline V gene encodes CDR1 SGDLS and CDR2 YYNGEE. V was clipped by 7 bases and J by 2 bases; unmatched bases: 10. The CDR3 extends over 15 amino acids. This CDR3 reads CASALGQGLNYGYTF. CDR3 nucleotide sequence: TGTGCCAGCGCTCTCGGACAGGGTCTGAACTATGGCTACACCTTC.

This chain uses TRBV28 with TRBJ2-7, with 9 nucleotides matching TRBD1. Germline CDR1 MDHEN, CDR2 SYDVKM. CDR3 size: 16 residues. With V trimmed by 5 bases and J by 5 bases, 13 bases remained unmatched. The CDR3 protein is CASSPGQGSGWDEQYF. The CDR3 nucleotides read TGTGCCAGCAGTCCGGGACAGGGTAGTGGATGGGACGAGCAGTACTTC.